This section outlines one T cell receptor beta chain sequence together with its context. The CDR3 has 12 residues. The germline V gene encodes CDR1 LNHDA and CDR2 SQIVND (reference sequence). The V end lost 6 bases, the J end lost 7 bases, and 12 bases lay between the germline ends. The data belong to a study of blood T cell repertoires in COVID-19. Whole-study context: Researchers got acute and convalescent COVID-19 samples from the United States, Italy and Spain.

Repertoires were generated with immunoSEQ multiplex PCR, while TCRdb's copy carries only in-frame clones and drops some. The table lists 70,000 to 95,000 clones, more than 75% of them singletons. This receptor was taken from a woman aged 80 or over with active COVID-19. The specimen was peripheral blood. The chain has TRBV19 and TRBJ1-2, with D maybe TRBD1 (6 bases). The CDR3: CASRPQGRGYTF. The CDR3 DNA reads TGTGCCAGTAGACCACAGGGTCGTGGCTACACCTTC. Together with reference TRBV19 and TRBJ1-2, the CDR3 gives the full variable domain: DGGITQSPKYLFRKEGQNVTLSCEQNLNHDAMYWYRQDPGQGLRLIYYSQIVNDFQKGDIAEGYSVSREKKESFPLTVTSAQKNPTAFYLCASRPQGRGYTFGSGTRLTVV.